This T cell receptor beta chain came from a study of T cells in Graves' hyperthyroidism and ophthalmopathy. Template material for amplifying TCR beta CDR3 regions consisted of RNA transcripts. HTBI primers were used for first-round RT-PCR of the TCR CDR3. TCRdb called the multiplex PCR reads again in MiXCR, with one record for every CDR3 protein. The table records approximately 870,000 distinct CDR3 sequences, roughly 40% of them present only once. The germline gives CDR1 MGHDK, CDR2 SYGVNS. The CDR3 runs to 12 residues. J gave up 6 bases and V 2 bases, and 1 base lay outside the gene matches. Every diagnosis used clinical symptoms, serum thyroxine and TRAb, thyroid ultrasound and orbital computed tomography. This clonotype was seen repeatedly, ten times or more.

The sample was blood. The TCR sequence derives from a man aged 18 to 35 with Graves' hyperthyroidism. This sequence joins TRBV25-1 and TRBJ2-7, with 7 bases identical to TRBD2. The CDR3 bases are TGTGCCAGCAGTGAAGGGGGGGGCGAGCAGTACTTC. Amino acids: CASSEGGGEQYF.